Sequencing of this TCR beta chain was carried out in a study of T cell changes during pregnancy in multiple sclerosis. Germline V CDR1 and CDR2: SGHNT, YYREEE (reference sequence). V lost 5 bases and J 5 bases, leaving 14 bases between the germline ends. The CDR3 is 13 amino acids. The protocol was immunoSEQ multiplex PCR, while the TCRdb copy is restricted to in-frame clones and leaves out a portion. The sample holds roughly 110,000 clones, 85% to 95% seen once. The chain recombines TRBV5-4 with TRBJ2-7, with D possibly TRBD1 on 5 matching bases. The clonotype originates from a female donor with multiple sclerosis, enrolled in a pregnancy study. This specimen consisted of peripheral blood, obtained after pregnancy. In DNA form, the CDR3 reads TGTGCCAGCAGTTTAGACAGAGACCACGAGCAGTACTTC. It codes for CASSLDRDHEQYF.